This TCR beta chain is from a study of blood T cell repertoires in COVID-19 (dated by TCRdb to 2018 to 2020). General notes on the study: Collaborator samples came from the United States, Italy and Spain and covered acute and convalescent phases of COVID-19. Samples were obtained from the ongoing ImmuneRACE study (first 160 participants) and from 1,254 subjects provided by 6 global collaborators. The dataset comprised deeply sampled blood TCRbeta repertoires from subjects exposed to, actively infected with, or recovered from COVID-19. Where HLA class I and class II types were available, the types were taken from metadata supplied by the sample provider, not from assay-based typing. The sample metadata nearly always contained a de-identified subject ID, COVID-19 status, age in years and sex. The material from the prospective study consisted of cDNA or gDNA derived from T cells, B-cell-depleted T cells, or PBMCs. A freely available public database, intended as a resource for researchers studying the immune response to SARS-CoV-2, is where the repertoires were released.

The immunoSEQ Assay, a bias-controlled multiplex PCR, was used to amplify TCRbeta CDR3 regions from genomic DNA. In the paper's pipeline: The number of nucleated cells in each sample was estimated from the amplification of reference gene primers within the assay. To quantify the absolute abundance of each unique TCRbeta CDR3 rearrangement, sequence reads were collapsed and filtered. For each sample, productive Simpson clonality was calculated as the square root of Simpson's diversity index over productive rearrangements. Held by TCRdb, this immuneACCESS table contains in-frame sequences only and omits some clones. Under half of the omission traces to an unresolved V gene where checked; the cause of the rest is unknown. The V and J calls and clone size come from that table; D and trimming were worked out from the DNA. A total of some 78,000 clones appear in this sample, around 80% of them only once. The top ten constitute about 5.8% of the sample.

Each collaborating institution followed its own protocols to collect whole blood in K2EDTA tubes. For TCRbeta analysis, collaborator samples were shipped as frozen whole blood, as isolated PBMCs, or as DNA extracted from either sample type. The germline V end is reduced by 3 bases and the J end by 1 base; junction bases left unmatched: 6. CDR1 and CDR2 are drawn from the germline V gene (reference sequence): LNHDA, SQIVND. Its CDR3 holds 16 amino acids, cysteine through phenylalanine. Only the CDR3 DNA is retained, 48 bases long and in frame from the first base. The research as a whole found: The amount of clinical and demographic metadata varied by source and participant and was provided uncurated.

This clone was detected ten times or more. Its antigen is currently not known. Base-call qualities are not available, and no considerably larger clone is one nucleotide away. Input material: peripheral blood. The TCR sequence derives from a man in his fifties or sixties with active or convalescent COVID-19. The chain joins TRBV19 to TRBJ2-1; TRBD1 fits 7 bases in the junction. The CDR3 loop reads CASSIMNRGSYNEQFF. The sequenced DNA: TGTGCCAGTAGTATTATGAACAGGGGATCCTACAATGAGCAGTTCTTC.